This TCR beta chain was captured by sequencing in a study of response to subunit inactivated influenza vaccine. CDR1 and CDR2 (germline): MNHEY, SVGEGT. The CDR3 contains 21 residues. Trimming stripped 5 bases from V and 3 bases from J, with 35 bases between. Notes on the study in general: Authors proposed each seasonal influenza vaccination draws in few new T cells.

MiXCR was run by TCRdb on the RT-PCR reads, yielding one entry per CDR3 protein. The sample lists 750,000 to 850,000 distinct CDR3 sequences, approximately 17% occurring once. This clonotype was observed a handful of times. The antigen remains unidentified. The clonotype was recovered from a man over 45 who received an inactivated influenza vaccine. The material sequenced was PBMCs from blood, taken roughly 5 days after vaccination. The chain has TRBV6-2 or TRBV6-3 and TRBJ2-7; TRBD1 is a possible D gene (5 bases). CDR3 region: CASSPDCVFRHWAGKYYEQYF. CDR3 bases: TGTGCCAGCAGTCCCGATTGCGTATTCCGACATTGGGCAGGGAAATACTACGAGCAGTACTTC.